These 17 T cell receptor beta chains were sequenced from one sample in a study of blood T cell dynamics during melanoma immunotherapy (dated by TCRdb to the early 2020s). The meaning of the sample's time point label: pre-treatment baseline. Library creation used the immunoSEQ multiplex PCR assay. The table comes from immuneACCESS by way of TCRdb, which keeps in-frame sequences with V and J called. Part of the clones is missing from these tables; in studies checked, under half for an unresolved V gene and the rest for unknown reasons. In all, the sample holds over 6,500 clones, and around three quarters of those were seen once. The ten largest clonotypes hold around 27% of the sample. The sequenced sample was blood, obtained from a patient treated with checkpoint blockade. The receptors shown here come from a human donor with melanoma.

The genes are TRBV4-2 and TRBJ2-1; a weak D match, TRBD2 (6 bases). Deletions cut 4 bases from V and 3 bases from J, with 16 bases between. The CDR3 covers 16 residues. Germline CDR1 reads LGHNA; CDR2 reads YNFKEQ. The CDR3 coding sequence is TGTGCCAGCAGCCCACCCACCGGGACTGACTACAATGAGCAGTTCTTC. Protein sequence: CASSPPTGTDYNEQFF.

The chain uses TRBV5-4 and TRBJ2-1; 7 bases line up with TRBD1. This CDR3 region has 17 residues. J was trimmed by 7 bases and V by 3 bases; bases with no gene match: 16. The germline gives CDR1 SGHNT, CDR2 YYREEE (reference sequence). The CDR3 loop is CASSSPSTGTYGNEQFF. Here the CDR3 DNA reads TGTGCCAGCAGCTCCCCATCGACAGGGACCTACGGGAATGAGCAGTTCTTC.

In DNA form, the CDR3 reads TGCAGCGTTGAAGCTACTACCGAAGGGACTGAAGCTTTCTTT. Translated, it gives CSVEATTEGTEAFF. This chain joins TRBV29-1 and TRBJ1-1; D is unresolved. The germline V gene has CDR1 SQVTM and CDR2 ANQGSEA. The CDR3 runs 14 residues. With 1 base removed from V and 5 bases from J, the gap between germline ends came to 14 bases.

This clone has only a few counts. The J gene is TRBJ2-3, the V gene TRBV5-1; 7 nucleotides align to TRBD2. Germline V lookup: CDR1 SGHRS, CDR2 YFSETQ. The CDR3 covers 14 residues. After removal of 6 bases from V and 4 bases from J, the junction contained 8 bases not matched to a gene. The CDR3, as DNA: TGCGCCAGCACCCAAAGCGGGGCTTCAGATACGCAGTATTTT. It codes for CASTQSGASDTQYF.

This sequence joins TRBV7-3 and TRBJ1-2; possibly TRBD1 for D (6 bases). The ends were cut back, 5 bases at V and 3 bases at J, with 16 bases in the middle. The germline V gene has CDR1 SGHTA and CDR2 FQGTGA. The CDR3 has 15 residues. The CDR3 DNA is TGTGCCAGCAGCCTTCTGGGAGACAGGCACTATGGCTACACCTTC. Protein: CASSLLGDRHYGYTF.

With respect to this clone: The junction departs from germline at one end; a sequencing error may be responsible. The chain links TRBV5-1 to TRBJ2-2, with a weak D call TRBD2 (6 bases). The CDR3 extends over 13 amino acids. The germline CDR1 and CDR2 sequences are SGHRS and YFSETQ. CDR3 sequence (DNA): TGCGCCAGCAGTTCAGGAGACACCGGGGGGCTGTTTTTT. This encodes CASSSGDTGGLFF.

Concerning this clone: This likely traces to a read error, being one base from a far larger clone. The gene calls are TRBV7-9 and TRBJ1-2; no reliable D call. Trimming stripped 3 bases from V and 7 bases from J, with 9 bases between. The CDR3 is 12 amino acids. Germline V gives CDR1 SEHNR, CDR2 FQNEAQ (reference sequence). The DNA of the CDR3 is TGTGCCAGCAGCTTGTGGTGGGTTGGCTACACCTTC. This gives the protein CASSLWWVGYTF.

The chain has TRBV6-5 and TRBJ2-1; tentative D call: TRBD1 (6 bases). The CDR3 spans 14 residues. Germline V gene sequence: CDR1 MNHEY, CDR2 SVGAGI. With 6 bases removed from V and 7 bases from J, the gap between germline ends came to 16 bases. DNA of the CDR3: TGTGCCAGCAGCCGCTCTGGGGGCAATAATGAGCAGTTCTTC. Translating gives CASSRSGGNNEQFF.

The chain couples TRBV6-6 to TRBJ1-2; D possibly corresponds to TRBD1 (5 bases). CDR3 length: 13 residues. V shed 5 bases and J shed 4 bases, with 11 bases lying between them. The V gene's germline CDR1 is MNHNY and CDR2 SVGAGI (reference sequence). The DNA for the CDR3 is TGTGCCAGCAGTCCAGGGTCCCCCTATGGCTACACCTTC. Protein: CASSPGSPYGYTF.

V is TRBV29-1 and J is TRBJ2-7, with D tentatively TRBD2 (6 bases). The CDR3 is made up of 13 amino acids. Per the germline V gene, CDR1 is SQVTM and CDR2 is ANQGSEA. V lost 6 bases and J 0 bases, leaving 12 bases between the germline ends. CDR3 in amino acids: CSVSGTYSYEQYF. DNA for the CDR3: TGCAGCGTCTCCGGGACTTACTCCTACGAGCAGTACTTC.

The V and J genes are TRBV7-2 and TRBJ2-5, with D maybe TRBD2 (6 bases). V lost 5 bases and J lost 9, with 19 bases in between. This CDR3 is built from 14 residues. The germline V gene has CDR1 SGHTA and CDR2 FQGNSA. The chain's CDR3 is CASSTRRGNGAQYF. For the CDR3, the DNA is TGTGCCAGCAGCACCCGTCGGGGGAATGGTGCCCAGTACTTC.

The count of this clone is one. CDR3 bases: TGTGCCAGCAGCGTTTTGGTAGCGGGGAACACCGGGGAGCTGTTTTTT. Translation: CASSVLVAGNTGELFF. The V gene is TRBV9, the J gene TRBJ2-2; 7 bases line up with TRBD2. This CDR3 has 16 amino acids. Trimming took 2 bases from V and 1 from J; bases not matched to a gene: 5. Germline-derived CDR1 and CDR2 are SGDLS and YYNGEE.

This clone has a handful of counts. The chain recombines TRBV7-9 with TRBJ2-7; D gene unclear. Germline CDR1 and CDR2: SEHNR and FQNEAQ (reference sequence). V lost 1 base to trimming and J lost 7 bases, with 17 bases between them. This CDR3 spans 15 amino acids. The CDR3 DNA sequence: TGTGCCAGCAGCTTAGAGGGCCCTTCCCGAGGAGAGCAGTACTTC. This gives the protein CASSLEGPSRGEQYF.

V and J are TRBV14 and TRBJ1-2, with 7 bases fitting TRBD1. The CDR3 runs 13 residues. J was trimmed by 4 bases and V by 4 bases; bases with no gene match: 3. Germline assignment: CDR1 SGHDN and CDR2 FVKESK. The CDR3 DNA reads as TGTGCCAGCAGCCGGGACAGCCTCTATGGCTACACCTTC. Translated: CASSRDSLYGYTF.

The chain employs TRBV6-1 and TRBJ1-2; 9 positions match TRBD1. This CDR3 is built from 13 residues. The J segment lost 6 bases and the V segment lost 8 bases, leaving 7 bases of the junction unmatched. From germline, CDR1 is MNHNS and CDR2 SASEGT. Here the CDR3 reads CASLGQGENGYTF. The CDR3 region has the DNA TGTGCCAGCTTGGGACAGGGAGAGAATGGCTACACCTTC.

The CDR3 protein is CSASGTSYEQYF. CDR3 nucleotide sequence: TGCAGCGCTTCAGGGACTAGCTACGAGCAGTACTTC. The chain joins TRBV29-1 to TRBJ2-7, with 8 bases aligning to TRBD2. The CDR3 contains 12 residues. V lost 7 bases to trimming and J lost 3 bases; unmatched junction nucleotides: 5. Looked up from germline, CDR1 is SQVTM and CDR2 is ANQGSEA.

This clone was picked up a small number of times. This chain uses TRBV7-8 with TRBJ1-1, with TRBD1 matching 8 bases. The germline gives CDR1 SGHVS, CDR2 FQNEAQ. V was clipped by 5 bases and J by 1 base; unmatched bases: 9. This CDR3 is built from 16 residues. The CDR3 spells CASSPWGGTGNTEAFF. The CDR3 region has the DNA TGTGCCAGCAGCCCGTGGGGGGGGACAGGGAACACTGAAGCTTTCTTT.